The clone carrying this T cell receptor (beta chain) is a singleton in its sample. The data originate from a study of cytomegalovirus exposure and HLA in healthy donors. Primers for the PCR totalled 60 Vbeta and 13 Jbeta. TCRdb keeps only in-frame clones here, not all; method: immunoSEQ multiplex PCR. The table records approximately 99,000 clones, approximately 70% of them present only once. Germline values: CDR1 SGHRS, CDR2 YFSETQ. The V and J ends lost 3 bases and 0 bases respectively, with 7 bases between them. CDR3 length: 14 residues. The genes are TRBV5-1 and TRBJ2-1; D possibly corresponds to TRBD1 (5 bases). The source of this sequence is a man aged 40-49 years in good health and CMV-seronegative. The specimen sequenced was PBMCs. CDR3 nucleotides: TGCGCCAGCAGCTCTGGGGCCTCCTACAATGAGCAGTTCTTC. Its translation is CASSSGASYNEQFF.